This T cell receptor (beta chain) emerged from a study of CD8 T cells in ankylosing spondylitis (dated by TCRdb to about 2017). Looking at the study overall: The study profiled T cell receptor beta repertoires in healthy donors and ankylosing spondylitis patients to find disease-linked TCR variants. The full study cohort was made up of about 25 ankylosing spondylitis patients and 108 healthy donors. Peripheral blood was sampled, and synovial fluid was additionally collected from ankylosing spondylitis patients. Study-wide findings and limitations: Some motif variants were previously reported in synovial fluid and blood of reactive arthritis patients, suggesting common disease-initiation mechanisms. A TCR beta motif made up of about eight highly homologous amino acid variants appeared to be characteristic of blood from ankylosing spondylitis patients. The disease-linked clones had a CD8+ phenotype and were found at relatively low frequencies in peripheral blood. The disease-linked clones were reported to be significantly enriched in matched synovial fluid samples from ankylosing spondylitis patients.

The sample holds a few counts of this clonotype. Its cognate antigen has yet to be identified. Base-call qualities are not available, and no considerably larger clone is one nucleotide away. Sequencing relied on an Illumina HiSeq 2500. TCR beta libraries were prepared by quantitative 5'-RACE with molecular barcodes. In the source study's methods: Disease-linked TCR variants were identified with a new computational method built on a probabilistic model of VDJ rearrangement. TCRdb cleaned the public reads at Q25 with fastp, built clones with MiXCR and kept in-frame beta chains. Every distinct CDR3 protein forms one entry, paired with its most common genes and DNA. These V and J calls originate from TCRdb's pipeline instead of the authors' own analysis. The sample table records roughly 700,000 distinct CDR3 sequences; roughly 20% of these occur just once. Approximately 18% of the sample rests with the top ten.

The cysteine opens and the phenylalanine closes a CDR3 of 15 amino acids. The kept DNA is CDR3 alone, 45 bases in frame from the first base. CDR1 and CDR2 are read off the germline V gene as ENHRY and SYGVKD. V is pared back by 5 bases and J by 0 bases, with 10 bases lying between the germline termini. The chain couples TRBV10-3 to TRBJ2-2; the D gene is not confidently resolved. The source is a male donor with ankylosing spondylitis. Material for sequencing was blood, either unsorted or a sorted T cell fraction (not recorded which). The nucleotides read TGTGCCATCAGTCGGGTCTACACGAACACCGGGGAGCTGTTTTTT. The translation is CAISRVYTNTGELFF.